This T cell receptor (beta chain) comes out of a study of CD8+ T cells in alopecia areata. This CDR3 contains 12 residues. With 5 bases removed from V and 4 bases from J, the gap between germline ends came to 8 bases. CDR1 and CDR2 (germline): SGHAT, FQDESV (reference sequence). Reverse transcription of extracted RNA yielded cDNA, which provided the sequencing template. Measured with immunoSEQ multiplex PCR; TCRdb has only the in-frame clones, and not every one. The data contain around 140,000 clones, about half of them seen just once; the ten biggest clones take up roughly 0.99%. This clone was detected once. Its antigen is currently unknown. Study-level points and caveats: Lesional scalp, especially alopecia totalis/universalis, showed higher clonality than normal scalp.

The source of this sequence is a human donor with alopecia areata. The gene calls are TRBV11-1 and TRBJ2-5; D remains unclear. Source: CD4+ T cells sorted from blood, taken at week 0. CDR3 bases: TGTGCCAGCAGCCACACCATAGAGACCCAGTACTTC. This sequence encodes CASSHTIETQYF.